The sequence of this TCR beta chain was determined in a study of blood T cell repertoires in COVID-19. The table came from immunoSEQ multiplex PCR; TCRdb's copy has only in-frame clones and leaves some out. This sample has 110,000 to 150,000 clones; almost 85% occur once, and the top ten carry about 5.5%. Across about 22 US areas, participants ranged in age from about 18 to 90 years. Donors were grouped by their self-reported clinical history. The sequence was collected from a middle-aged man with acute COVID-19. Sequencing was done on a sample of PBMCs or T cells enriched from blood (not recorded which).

CDR3 residues: CASSLARGLKYF. In DNA form, the CDR3 reads TGTGCCAGCAGTTTAGCAAGGGGGTTAAAGTACTTC. J is TRBJ2-4 and V is TRBV12-3 or TRBV12-4; TRBD1 is a possible D gene (6 bases). V was shortened by 0 bases and J by 14 bases, with 11 bases between the two germline ends. The CDR3 has 12 residues.